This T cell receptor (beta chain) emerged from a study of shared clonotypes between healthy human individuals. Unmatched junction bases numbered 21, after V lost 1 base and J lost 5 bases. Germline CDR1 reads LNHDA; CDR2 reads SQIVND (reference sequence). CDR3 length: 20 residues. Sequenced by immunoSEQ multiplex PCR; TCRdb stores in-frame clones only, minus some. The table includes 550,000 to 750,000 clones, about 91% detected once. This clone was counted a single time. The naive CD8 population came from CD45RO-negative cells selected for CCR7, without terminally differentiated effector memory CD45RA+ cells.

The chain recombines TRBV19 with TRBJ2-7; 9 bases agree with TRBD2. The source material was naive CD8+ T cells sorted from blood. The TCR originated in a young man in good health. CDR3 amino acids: CASSIVGPATPGLAANEQYF. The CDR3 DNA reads TGTGCCAGTAGTATAGTGGGGCCAGCAACCCCGGGACTAGCAGCGAACGAGCAGTACTTC.